Listed here are 28 T cell receptor beta chains from one sample, sequenced in a study of blood T cell repertoires in COVID-19. TCRdb keeps only in-frame clones here, not all; method: immunoSEQ multiplex PCR. The sample lists around 67,000 clones, 90% to 95% occurring once. Sequenced material: peripheral blood. These receptors were collected from a human donor in a cohort sampled during active COVID-19.

V gene TRBV11-2 combines with J gene TRBJ2-7; D may be TRBD1 (6 bases). Per germline, CDR1 SGHAT and CDR2 FQNNGV. The CDR3 loop spans 16 amino acids. Trimming took 1 base from V and 5 from J, leaving 18 bases between them. In DNA, the CDR3 is TGTGCCAGCAGCTTAGTCGATTTTAGGGACATCCACGAGCAGTACTTC. Translation gives CASSLVDFRDIHEQYF.

The chain joins TRBV5-6 to TRBJ2-7; the D gene is possibly TRBD1 (6 bases). CDR3 length equals 14 residues. V shed 0 bases and J shed 3 bases, with 10 bases lying between them. The germline V gene encodes CDR1 SGHDT and CDR2 YYEEEE. The CDR3 reads CASSLGGQIYEQYF. In nucleotides, the CDR3 is TGTGCCAGCAGCTTGGGGGGGCAGATCTACGAGCAGTACTTC.

The chain links TRBV9 to TRBJ1-1; 9 nucleotides align to TRBD1. CDR1 and CDR2 (germline): SGDLS, YYNGEE. After removal of 4 bases from V and 5 bases from J, the junction contained 12 bases not matched to a gene. CDR3 size: 16 residues. CDR3 in DNA: TGTGCCAGCAGCCCTGGGACAGGGACACTTAAGACTGAAGCTTTCTTT. It encodes CASSPGTGTLKTEAFF. Filled out from reference TRBV9 and TRBJ1-1, the complete variable domain reads DSGVTQTPKHLITATGQRVTLRCSPRSGDLSVYWYQQSLDQGLQFLIQYYNGEERAKGNILERFSAQQFPDLHSELNLSSLELGDSALYFCASSPGTGTLKTEAFFGQGTRLTVV.

This sequence joins TRBV20-1 and TRBJ2-7; D possibly corresponds to TRBD2 (6 bases). Trimming stripped 6 bases from V and 6 bases from J, with 12 bases between. Per the germline V gene, CDR1 is DFQATT and CDR2 is SNEGSKA (reference sequence). This CDR3 comprises 11 residues. CDR3 loop: CSAPRGGEQYF. The CDR3 nucleotides are TGCAGTGCGCCGAGGGGAGGCGAGCAGTACTTC.

The rearrangement uses TRBV19 and TRBJ2-7; TRBD2 is a possible D gene (6 bases). In germline, CDR1 is LNHDA, CDR2 SQIVND (reference sequence). V was clipped by 6 bases and J by 2 bases, with 11 bases between them. CDR3 length: 13 amino acids. The CDR3 coding sequence is TGTGCCAGTAGGAGCGGGCCCGCCTACGAGCAGTACTTC. It translates to CASRSGPAYEQYF.

As concerns this clone: Its ends do not fully match the called genes, so a read error is possible. The V and J genes are TRBV3-1 (or the pseudogene TRBV3-2) and TRBJ2-7, with D perhaps matching TRBD1 (6 bases). Germline CDR1 and CDR2: LGHDT and YNNKEL (reference sequence). The CDR3 spans 12 residues. CDR3 DNA sequence: TGTGCCAGCAGCCAAGACTCATTCAGGACAGTCTTC. Translated, it gives CASSQDSFRTVF.

The genes are TRBV6-5 and TRBJ2-7; TRBD2 agrees at 13 bases. The CDR3 contains 15 residues. V shed 5 bases, J shed 3 bases, and the junction held 4 bases outside the gene matches. Germline CDR1 reads MNHEY; CDR2 reads SVGAGI. The CDR3 region has the DNA TGTGCCAGCAGTCGACTAGCGGGGGGAATCTACGAGCAGTACTTC. Translated, it gives CASSRLAGGIYEQYF.

CDR3 sequence (DNA): TGCAGCGTTGGAGGGACAGGGTATAATGAGCAGTTCTTC. Protein: CSVGGTGYNEQFF. The chain uses TRBV29-1 and TRBJ2-1, with 9 bases identical to TRBD1. Germline V gene lookup returns CDR1 SQVTM and CDR2 ANQGSEA. V lost 4 bases and J lost 7; bases outside the gene matches: 5. This CDR3 has 13 residues.

This clone appeared once. V usage is TRBV6-5 and J usage is TRBJ1-1, with D possibly TRBD1 on 6 matching bases. This CDR3 comprises 13 residues. The ends were cut back, 5 bases at V and 1 base at J, with 8 bases in the middle. CDR1 is MNHEY, CDR2 SVGAGI, per germline. The CDR3 DNA sequence: TGTGCCAGCAGTAAACAGGGGAACACTGAAGCTTTCTTT. It encodes CASSKQGNTEAFF.

The rearrangement links TRBV27 to TRBJ1-2; D perhaps matches TRBD1 (5 bases). V was pared by 6 bases and J by 2 bases, with 16 bases between. This CDR3 has 15 residues. Germline CDR1 and CDR2: MNHEY and SMNVEV (reference sequence). The CDR3 DNA sequence: TGTGCCAGCAGCCCCCAGACAGATCTGAACTATGGCTACACCTTC. This sequence encodes CASSPQTDLNYGYTF.

The chain has TRBV30 and TRBJ1-1; D may be TRBD1 (5 bases). This CDR3 has 13 residues. Germline V gene lookup returns CDR1 GTSNPN and CDR2 SVGIG (reference sequence). V lost 3 bases and J 2 bases, leaving 10 bases between the germline ends. CDR3 DNA: TGTGCCTGGAGCCGGGACTTTAACACTGAAGCTTTCTTT. It specifies CAWSRDFNTEAFF.

The CDR3 coding sequence is TGCAGTGCACTCAGGGACACTGAAGCTTTCTTT. Translation: CSALRDTEAFF. The chain links TRBV20-1 to TRBJ1-1; D is perhaps TRBD1 (5 bases). Looked up from germline, CDR1 is DFQATT and CDR2 is SNEGSKA (reference sequence). The CDR3 length is 11 residues. V was trimmed by 6 bases and J by 3 bases, leaving 8 bases between them.

J is TRBJ2-7 and V is TRBV11-2; 7 bases align to TRBD1. CDR3 length equals 15 residues. Germline loops: CDR1 SGHAT, CDR2 FQNNGV. V shed 5 bases and J 2 bases; nucleotides not matched to a gene: 9. CDR3: CASSPNPTGAYEQYF. In nucleotides, the CDR3 is TGTGCCAGCAGCCCCAACCCTACAGGGGCCTACGAGCAGTACTTC. Based on the CDR3 plus reference TRBV11-2 and TRBJ2-7, the full variable domain is EAGVAQSPRYKIIEKRQSVAFWCNPISGHATLYWYQQILGQGPKLLIQFQNNGVVDDSQLPKDRFSAERLKGVDSTLKIQPAKLEDSAVYLCASSPNPTGAYEQYFGPGTRLTVT.

The DNA of the CDR3 is TGCGCCAGCAGCGGAACCGGGACTAGCGGGGGTAATGAGCAGTTCTTC. This encodes CASSGTGTSGGNEQFF. This chain connects TRBV5-1 to TRBJ2-1; TRBD2 matches 14 bases. V lost 4 bases to trimming and J lost 7 bases; unmatched junction nucleotides: 7. Per the germline V gene, CDR1 is SGHRS and CDR2 is YFSETQ. The CDR3 length is 16 residues.

This chain connects TRBV27 to TRBJ2-7; possibly TRBD1 for D (6 bases). CDR1 MNHEY and CDR2 SMNVEV come from the germline V gene (reference sequence). V shed 2 bases and J shed 2 bases, with 10 bases lying between them. CDR3 length: 14 amino acids. This chain's CDR3 is CASSLRGQAYEQYF. In DNA form, the CDR3 reads TGTGCCAGCAGTTTAAGGGGACAAGCCTACGAGCAGTACTTC.

The chain employs TRBV4-3 and TRBJ1-3, with D maybe TRBD1 (6 bases). Germline CDR1 reads LGHNA; CDR2 reads YSLEER. CDR3 size: 16 residues. V lost 6 bases to trimming and J lost 4 bases, with 19 bases between them. This chain's CDR3 is CASSQNHPGVGNTIYF. CDR3 bases: TGCGCCAGCAGTCAAAACCACCCAGGGGTCGGAAACACCATATATTTT.

This clone is a singleton in its sample. This chain joins TRBV28 and TRBJ1-4, with 7 bases that match TRBD1. CDR1 is MDHEN and CDR2 is SYDVKM in the germline V gene. The CDR3 spans 17 residues. Unmatched junction bases numbered 9, after V lost 5 bases and J lost 0 bases. CDR3 amino acids: CASSPTTGLSTNEKLFF. CDR3 nucleotide sequence: TGTGCCAGCAGTCCTACGACAGGGCTATCAACTAATGAAAAACTGTTTTTT.

The rearrangement uses TRBV19 and TRBJ1-5, with D maybe TRBD1 (6 bases). Germline values: CDR1 LNHDA, CDR2 SQIVND (reference sequence). This CDR3 spans 14 amino acids. Trimming took off 5 bases at V and 1 base at J, with 9 bases between the two ends. The CDR3 loop is CASSVTGSNQPQHF. The CDR3 DNA reads as TGTGCCAGTAGTGTGACAGGCAGCAATCAGCCCCAGCATTTT.

This sequence joins TRBV19 and TRBJ1-1; 10 nucleotides match TRBD1. CDR1 and CDR2 (germline): LNHDA, SQIVND (reference sequence). This CDR3 has 16 amino acids. Losses at the gene ends were 4 bases for V and 1 base for J; bases not matched to a gene: 6. The CDR3 sequence is CASSTGQGEPNTEAFF. CDR3 in DNA: TGTGCCAGTAGTACCGGACAGGGGGAGCCGAACACTGAAGCTTTCTTT. Supplemented by reference TRBV19 and TRBJ1-1, the full variable domain reads DGGITQSPKYLFRKEGQNVTLSCEQNLNHDAMYWYRQDPGQGLRLIYYSQIVNDFQKGDIAEGYSVSREKKESFPLTVTSAQKNPTAFYLCASSTGQGEPNTEAFFGQGTRLTVV.

This clone was recorded only once. The rearrangement links TRBV4-3 to TRBJ2-7, with 8 bases fitting TRBD1. The V segment lost 0 bases and the J segment 7 bases; nucleotides outside the gene matches: 11. The germline gives CDR1 LGHNA, CDR2 YSLEER. The CDR3 is 16 residues long. The DNA for the CDR3 is TGCGCCAGCAGCCAAGACTCGGTAGGACAGGGTTTTGAGCAGTACTTC. Translating it yields CASSQDSVGQGFEQYF.

The CDR3 reads CASSTGLTRMNTEAFF. The DNA of the CDR3 is TGTGCCAGCAGCACAGGGCTGACCCGTATGAACACTGAAGCTTTCTTT. The gene calls are TRBV11-2 and TRBJ1-1, with D possibly matching TRBD1 (6 bases). The CDR3 is made up of 16 amino acids. V lost 5 bases, J lost 0 bases, and 16 bases lay in between. Germline V CDR1 and CDR2: SGHAT, FQNNGV.

The CDR3 protein is CASTKPGVGYTF. The CDR3 nucleotides read TGTGCCAGCACAAAACCAGGGGTTGGCTACACCTTC. The chain combines TRBV5-4 with TRBJ1-2; maybe TRBD1 (6 bases). The V gene lost 6 bases and the J gene lost 7 bases, with 13 bases spanning the gap. Germline V gene data show CDR1 as SGHNT and CDR2 as YYREEE (reference sequence). The CDR3 covers 12 residues.

This chain links TRBV14 with TRBJ2-7; no definite D call. The CDR3 sequence is 15 residues long. The germline CDR1 and CDR2 sequences are SGHDN and FVKESK. The V end was cut by 0 bases, the J end by 3 bases, with 12 bases between. CDR3 sequence reads: CASSQEEGAGYEQYF. The CDR3 bases are TGTGCCAGCAGCCAAGAGGAAGGAGCTGGCTACGAGCAGTACTTC.

V and J are TRBV3-1 (or the pseudogene TRBV3-2) and TRBJ1-1; weak D call: TRBD1 (6 bases). The CDR3 loop spans 14 amino acids. Germline loops: CDR1 LGHDT, CDR2 YNNKEL (reference sequence). Between the trimmed V and J ends, which lost 4 bases and 5 bases, there was a span of 14 bases. The CDR3 bases are TGTGCCAGCAGCCGCGCGACAGGTGGGACTGAAGCTTTCTTT. It translates to CASSRATGGTEAFF.

The gene calls are TRBV9 and TRBJ1-2; TRBD1 matches at 8 bases. Germline CDR1 is SGDLS and CDR2 is YYNGEE. CDR3 size: 14 residues. The J segment lost 6 bases and the V segment lost 4 bases, leaving 8 bases of the junction unmatched. CDR3 coding DNA: TGTGCCAGCAGCCCCCCCGGGACAGGAAATGGCTACACCTTC. Its translation: CASSPPGTGNGYTF.

The V and J genes are TRBV20-1 and TRBJ1-2; TRBD1 matches 8 bases. The length of the CDR3 is 14 residues. V lost 3 bases, J lost 2 bases, and 5 bases stayed unmatched. Germline V gene data show CDR1 as DFQATT and CDR2 as SNEGSKA (reference sequence). The CDR3 DNA is TGCAGTGCTAGTCGGGGACAGGAAAACTATGGCTACACCTTC. As protein: CSASRGQENYGYTF.

This chain links TRBV5-5 with TRBJ1-5; weak D call: TRBD1 (6 bases). The germline gives CDR1 SGHKS, CDR2 YYEKEE (reference sequence). V shed 1 base and J shed 7 bases, with 6 bases lying between them. The CDR3 runs to 12 residues. CDR3 loop: CASSLRGQPQHF. DNA of the CDR3: TGTGCCAGCAGCTTGAGGGGGCAGCCCCAGCATTTT.

This clone showed up just a few times. V is TRBV3-1 (or the pseudogene TRBV3-2) and J is TRBJ1-1, with a possible D match to TRBD1 (6 bases). V shed 1 base and J shed 5 bases, with 8 bases lying between them. Germline CDR1 LGHDT, CDR2 YNNKEL (reference sequence). The CDR3 is 13 amino acids. The CDR3 loop reads CASSQVQGTEAFF. CDR3 DNA: TGTGCCAGCAGCCAAGTACAGGGAACTGAAGCTTTCTTT.